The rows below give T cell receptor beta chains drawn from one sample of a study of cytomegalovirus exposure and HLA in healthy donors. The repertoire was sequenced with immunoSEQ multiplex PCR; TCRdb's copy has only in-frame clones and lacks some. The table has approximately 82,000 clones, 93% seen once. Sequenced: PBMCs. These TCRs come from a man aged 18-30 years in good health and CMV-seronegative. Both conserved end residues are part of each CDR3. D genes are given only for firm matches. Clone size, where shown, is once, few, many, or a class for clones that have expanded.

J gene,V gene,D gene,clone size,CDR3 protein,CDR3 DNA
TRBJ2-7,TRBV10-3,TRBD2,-,CAISESGGGEQYF,TGTGCCATCAGTGAGTCCGGGGGGGGCGAGCAGTACTTC
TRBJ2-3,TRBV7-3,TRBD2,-,CASSFTSGTTRQYF,TGTGCCAGCAGCTTCACCAGCGGGACTACCAGACAGTATTTT
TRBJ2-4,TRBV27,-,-,CASSFTFRTYRNIQYF,TGTGCCAGCAGTTTCACTTTCCGGACATATAGGAACATTCAGTACTTC
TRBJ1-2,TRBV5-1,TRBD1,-,CASSSTPQGLYYGYTF,TGCGCCAGCAGCTCCACTCCACAGGGGTTGTACTATGGCTACACCTTC
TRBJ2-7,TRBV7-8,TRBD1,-,CASSPRTGSYEQYF,TGTGCCAGCAGCCCTAGGACAGGGAGCTACGAGCAGTACTTC
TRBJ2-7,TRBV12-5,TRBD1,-,CASGLVFGSTGGTYEQYF,TGTGCTAGTGGTTTGGTATTCGGATCTACAGGGGGTACCTACGAGCAGTACTTC
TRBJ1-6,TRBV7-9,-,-,CASSRGLERSPLHF,TGTGCCAGCAGCCGTGGGTTGGAGAGATCACCCCTCCACTTT
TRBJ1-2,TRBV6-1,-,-,CASNSGTSVSYTF,TGTGCCAGCAACTCCGGGACATCGGTGAGCTACACCTTC
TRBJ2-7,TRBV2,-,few,CASRRSHEQYF,TGTGCCAGCAGGCGATCCCACGAGCAGTACTTC
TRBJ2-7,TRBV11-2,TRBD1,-,CASSLVRGRIDEQYF,TGTGCCAGCAGCTTAGTAAGGGGGCGAATCGACGAGCAGTACTTC
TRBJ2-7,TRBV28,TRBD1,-,CASSSGQGVFYEQYF,TGTGCCAGCAGTTCCGGACAGGGGGTTTTCTACGAGCAGTACTTC
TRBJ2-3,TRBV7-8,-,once,CASSLLGADTQYF,TGTGCCAGCAGCTTATTGGGCGCAGATACGCAGTATTTT
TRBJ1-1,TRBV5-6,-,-,CASSRDTNTEAFF,TGTGCCAGCAGCCGGGACACCAACACTGAAGCTTTCTTT
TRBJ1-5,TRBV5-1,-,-,CASSLGRDQPQHF,TGCGCCAGCAGCTTGGGGCGGGATCAGCCCCAGCATTTT
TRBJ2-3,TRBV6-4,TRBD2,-,CASSPGLASTDTQYF,TGTGCCAGCAGTCCGGGACTAGCGAGCACAGATACGCAGTATTTT
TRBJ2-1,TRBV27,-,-,CASSRGNEQFF,TGTGCCAGCAGCCGCGGGAATGAGCAGTTCTTC
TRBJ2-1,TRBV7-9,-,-,CASSLALGARFFF,TGTGCCAGCAGCTTAGCGCTAGGAGCACGCTTTTTCTTC
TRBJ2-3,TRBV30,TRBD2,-,CAWSPLAGGADTQYF,TGTGCCTGGAGTCCCCTAGCGGGAGGAGCAGATACGCAGTATTTT
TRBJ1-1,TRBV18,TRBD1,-,CASSPEGAGTEAFF,TGTGCCAGCTCACCGGAGGGGGCGGGCACTGAAGCTTTCTTT
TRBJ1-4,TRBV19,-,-,CASSPDRINEKLFF,TGTGCCAGTAGCCCAGACAGGATAAATGAAAAACTGTTTTTT
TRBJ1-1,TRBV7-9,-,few,CASSLDGDDEAFF,TGTGCCAGCAGCTTAGACGGGGATGATGAAGCTTTCTTT
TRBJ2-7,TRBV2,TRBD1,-,CASSRDTGGEDEQYF,TGTGCCAGCAGTAGGGATACAGGGGGCGAAGATGAGCAGTACTTC
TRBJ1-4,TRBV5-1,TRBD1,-,CASSFPQGQGEKGKLFF,TGCGCCAGCAGCTTTCCCCAGGGACAGGGAGAGAAAGGAAAACTGTTTTTT
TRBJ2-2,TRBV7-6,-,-,CASSLGLGLNLSPNTGELFF,TGTGCCAGCAGCTTAGGTCTGGGGCTAAACCTATCCCCGAACACCGGGGAGCTGTTTTTT
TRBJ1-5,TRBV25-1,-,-,CASSEVGASNQPQHF,TGTGCCAGCAGTGAGGTGGGGGCTAGCAATCAGCCCCAGCATTTT
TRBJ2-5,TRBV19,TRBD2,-,CASSILAGQETQYF,TGTGCCAGTAGTATACTAGCGGGGCAAGAGACCCAGTACTTC
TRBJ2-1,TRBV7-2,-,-,CASSRMRSTEQFF,TGTGCCAGCAGCCGAATGAGGAGTACTGAGCAGTTCTTC
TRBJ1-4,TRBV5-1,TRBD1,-,CASSESPTGYDWTNEKLFF,TGCGCCAGCAGCGAAAGTCCGACAGGGTATGATTGGACTAATGAAAAACTGTTTTTT
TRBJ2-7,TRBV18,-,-,CASSPIQGGSYEQYF,TGTGCCAGCTCACCAATACAGGGTGGGAGCTACGAGCAGTACTTC
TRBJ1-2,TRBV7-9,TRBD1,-,CASSSHRGNYGYTF,TGTGCCAGCAGCTCCCACAGGGGGAACTATGGCTACACCTTC
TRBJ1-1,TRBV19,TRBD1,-,CASNGFYSLLGGDQAFF,TGTGCCAGTAACGGTTTCTATAGTCTATTAGGGGGCGATCAAGCTTTCTTT
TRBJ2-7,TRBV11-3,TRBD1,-,CASSLERGQVSYEQYF,TGTGCCAGCAGCTTAGAGAGGGGACAGGTCTCCTACGAGCAGTACTTC
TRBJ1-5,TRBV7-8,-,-,CASSLAAGANQPQHF,TGTGCCAGCAGCTTAGCGGCAGGGGCAAATCAGCCCCAGCATTTT
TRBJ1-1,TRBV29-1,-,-,CSVEAGVNTEAFF,TGCAGCGTTGAGGCAGGGGTGAACACTGAAGCTTTCTTT
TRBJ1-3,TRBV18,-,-,CASSRYQGNSGNTIYF,TGTGCCAGCTCACGCTACCAGGGTAACTCTGGAAACACCATATATTTT
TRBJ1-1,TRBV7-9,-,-,CASSLGADLSTEAFF,TGTGCCAGCAGCTTAGGGGCCGATCTGTCCACTGAAGCTTTCTTT
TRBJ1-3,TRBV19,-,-,CASSIDPEGTIYF,TGTGCCAGTAGTATCGACCCGGAGGGCACCATATATTTT
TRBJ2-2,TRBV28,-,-,CASISLEEANTGELFF,TGTGCCAGCATCTCACTAGAGGAGGCCAACACCGGGGAGCTGTTTTTT
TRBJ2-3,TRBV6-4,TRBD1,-,CASAGQGADTQYF,TGTGCCAGCGCCGGACAGGGGGCAGATACGCAGTATTTT
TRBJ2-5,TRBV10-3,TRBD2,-,CAISGVAGNHGTQYF,TGTGCCATCAGCGGGGTAGCGGGAAACCACGGGACCCAGTACTTC
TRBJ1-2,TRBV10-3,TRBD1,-,CAITGQNNYGYTF,TGTGCCATCACGGGACAGAATAACTATGGCTACACCTTC
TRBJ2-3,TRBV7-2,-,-,CASSSRDSSFTDTQYF,TGTGCCAGCAGCTCCCGGGACTCGAGCTTCACAGATACGCAGTATTTT
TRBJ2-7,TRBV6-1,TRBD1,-,CASSELPGQGIYEQYF,TGTGCCAGCAGTGAACTGCCGGGACAGGGGATCTACGAGCAGTACTTC
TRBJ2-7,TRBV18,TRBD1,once,CASSVSGTGPREQYF,TGTGCCAGCTCAGTGTCCGGGACAGGCCCTCGGGAGCAGTACTTC
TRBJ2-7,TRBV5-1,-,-,CASSSGTLVYEQYF,TGCGCCAGCAGCTCGGGGACACTCGTCTACGAGCAGTACTTC
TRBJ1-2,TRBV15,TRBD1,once,CATSRLLGQGKMTGYTF,TGTGCCACCAGCAGACTATTGGGACAGGGCAAAATGACTGGCTACACCTTC
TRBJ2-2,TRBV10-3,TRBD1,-,CAISGTGDVGELFF,TGTGCCATCAGCGGGACAGGGGATGTCGGGGAGCTGTTTTTT
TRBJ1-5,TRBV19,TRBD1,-,CASSGTGSFNQPQHF,TGTGCCAGTAGTGGGACAGGGTCCTTCAATCAGCCCCAGCATTTT
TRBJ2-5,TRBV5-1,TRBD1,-,CASSFSDRDETQYF,TGCGCCAGCAGCTTCTCGGACAGGGATGAGACCCAGTACTTC
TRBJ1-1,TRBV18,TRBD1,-,CASSPHPGQGLGAFF,TGTGCCAGCTCACCCCATCCGGGACAGGGATTGGGAGCTTTCTTT
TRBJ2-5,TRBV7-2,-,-,CASSPGTSQETQYF,TGTGCCAGCAGCCCAGGGACTTCCCAAGAGACCCAGTACTTC
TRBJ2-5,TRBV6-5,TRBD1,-,CASTRQGSETQYF,TGTGCCAGCACCAGACAGGGTTCTGAGACCCAGTACTTC
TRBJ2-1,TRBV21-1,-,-,CARDERRANNEQFF,TGTGCCCGCGATGAAAGGAGGGCCAACAATGAGCAGTTCTTC
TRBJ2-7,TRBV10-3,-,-,CAISGPGGSEQYF,TGTGCCATCAGTGGTCCAGGAGGGTCCGAGCAGTACTTC
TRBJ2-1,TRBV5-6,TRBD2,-,CASSVSGRAYNEQFF,TGTGCCAGCAGCGTTAGCGGGAGGGCCTACAATGAGCAGTTCTTC
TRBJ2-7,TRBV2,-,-,CASSENGHTAYEQYF,TGTGCCAGCAGTGAGAACGGACACACCGCCTACGAGCAGTACTTC
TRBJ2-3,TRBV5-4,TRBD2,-,CASSLVASGTSTDTQYF,TGTGCCAGCAGCTTGGTCGCTAGCGGGACTAGCACAGATACGCAGTATTTT
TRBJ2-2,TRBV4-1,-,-,CASSQGPGQMELFF,TGCGCCAGCAGCCAAGGTCCCGGACAGATGGAGCTGTTTTTT
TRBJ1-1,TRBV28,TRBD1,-,CASSLGLGQGESFF,TGTGCCAGCAGTTTAGGGTTGGGACAGGGGGAGTCTTTCTTT